The entry that follows covers one T cell receptor beta chain sequence. The sample comes from a study of regulatory T cells in long-lasting Graves disease. This CDR3 region has 15 residues. Trimming removed 0 bases at V and 1 base at J, with 9 bases between. The germline CDR1 and CDR2 sequences are LGHNA and YSLEER. Documented time point: persistent/refractory GD, antithyroid drugs over 5 years with positive TRAb. Isolated PBMC RNA provided the starting material for the TCR library. Libraries of TCR beta came from iRepertoire HTBI primers plus Arm-PCR of CDR3 regions. TCRdb redid the calling of the multiplex PCR reads with MiXCR, one entry per CDR3 protein. The sample shows some 430,000 distinct CDR3 sequences, around a fifth of them seen only once.

The sample here was peripheral blood mononuclear cells (PBMCs), taken when the disease was refractory, from a patient treated with antithyroid drugs. The sequence came from a female donor with Graves disease. This chain uses TRBV4-3 with TRBJ1-1; D is uncertain. CDR3 bases: TGCGCCAGCAGCCAAGATGTGGGCCCGAACACTGAAGCTTTCTTT. As protein: CASSQDVGPNTEAFF.